These 22 T cell receptor beta chains came from one sample sequenced in a study of T cell changes during pregnancy in multiple sclerosis (dated by TCRdb to about 2019). The protocol used for the library was the immunoSEQ multiplex PCR assay. The table comes from immuneACCESS by way of TCRdb, which keeps in-frame sequences with V and J called. Part of the clones is missing from these tables; in studies checked, under half for an unresolved V gene and the rest for unknown reasons. This sample has some 38,000 clones in its table, and under 95% of those were observed once. The top ten clones comprise over 0.65% of the sample. This specimen consisted of CD4+ T cells from peripheral blood mononuclear cells, obtained in the second trimester of pregnancy. The receptors come from a female donor in good health, enrolled as a control in a pregnancy study.

The chain employs TRBV19 and TRBJ2-1; 16 bases align to TRBD2. The CDR3 has 16 residues. CDR1 LNHDA and CDR2 SQIVND come from the germline V gene (reference sequence). The V and J ends lost 4 bases and 8 bases, in that order; junction bases with no gene match: 5. As DNA, the CDR3 is TGTGCCAGTAGTAGGGGACTAGCGGGGGGGATCGATGAGCAGTTCTTC. Translated: CASSRGLAGGIDEQFF.

The chain joins TRBV18 to TRBJ1-4; maybe TRBD1 (6 bases). With 0 bases removed from V and 4 bases from J, the gap between germline ends came to 6 bases. The germline V gene encodes CDR1 KGHSH and CDR2 LQKENI. This CDR3 contains 14 residues. The CDR3 nucleotides are TGTGCCAGCTCACCACCGGACAGTAATGAAAAACTGTTTTTT. It yields the protein CASSPPDSNEKLFF. Full variable domain (rest looked up from reference TRBV18 and TRBJ1-4): NAGVMQNPRHLVRRRGQEARLRCSPMKGHSHVYWYRQLPEEGLKFMVYLQKENIIDESGMPKERFSAEFPKEGPSILRIQQVVRGDSAAYFCASSPPDSNEKLFFGSGTQLSVL.

The gene calls are TRBV4-3 and TRBJ2-1; a weak D match, TRBD2 (5 bases). The CDR3 contains 15 residues. The germline V gene encodes CDR1 LGHNA and CDR2 YSLEER. V gave up 0 bases and J gave up 5 bases, with 11 bases separating them. For the CDR3, the DNA is TGCGCCAGCAGCCAAGAAGGAGGACGTAACAATGAGCAGTTCTTC. Its protein product is CASSQEGGRNNEQFF.

The chain has TRBV4-1 and TRBJ2-5; 9 nucleotides line up with TRBD1. CDR3 length: 14 amino acids. CDR1 MGHRA and CDR2 YSYEKL come from the germline V gene. The V segment lost 3 bases and the J segment 4 bases; nucleotides outside the gene matches: 3. The CDR3 sequence is CASSQTGGRETQYF. For the CDR3, the DNA is TGCGCCAGCAGCCAGACAGGGGGGCGAGAGACCCAGTACTTC.

The rearrangement links TRBV9 to TRBJ2-2, with 10 bases identical to TRBD2. J lost 5 bases, V lost 1 base, and 5 bases had no gene match. The CDR3 sequence is 16 residues long. Looked up from germline, CDR1 is SGDLS and CDR2 is YYNGEE. CDR3 sequence reads: CASSVSGGAGTGELFF. For the CDR3, the DNA is TGTGCCAGCAGCGTAAGCGGGGGGGCCGGGACCGGGGAGCTGTTTTTT.

The J gene is TRBJ1-4, the V gene TRBV5-6; D is possibly TRBD1 (5 bases). Germline assignment: CDR1 SGHDT and CDR2 YYEEEE. Between the trimmed V and J ends, which lost 4 bases and 8 bases, there was a span of 15 bases. The CDR3 is 14 amino acids. DNA of the CDR3: TGTGCCAGCAGCAGCGGGGGGGAGAGCGAAAAACTGTTTTTT. This codes for CASSSGGESEKLFF.

This chain connects TRBV27 to TRBJ1-1, with 8 bases identical to TRBD1. Trimming cost V 6 bases and J 3 bases; bases outside gene matches: 9. CDR1 is MNHEY and CDR2 is SMNVEV in the germline V gene (reference sequence). This CDR3 comprises 15 residues. The CDR3 bases are TGTGCCAGCAGGAGACCAGGGGGCGGGTACACTGAAGCTTTCTTT. It specifies CASRRPGGGYTEAFF.

The V call is TRBV11-2, the J call TRBJ2-7, with 13 bases lining up with TRBD2. The junction had 4 bases not matched to a gene; V was cut back by 5 bases and J by 3 bases. The CDR3 totals 15 residues. CDR1 SGHAT and CDR2 FQNNGV come from the germline V gene. The CDR3 region has the DNA TGTGCCAGCAGCGGACGACTAGCGGGGGGCTACGAGCAGTACTTC. Encoded protein: CASSGRLAGGYEQYF.

J is TRBJ1-6 and V is TRBV6-1; D is unclear. Trimming removed 7 bases at V and 0 bases at J, with 10 bases between. The CDR3 is made up of 15 amino acids. Germline CDR1 MNHNS, CDR2 SASEGT. This chain's CDR3 is CASNEGSSYNSPLHF. The CDR3 bases are TGTGCCAGCAACGAGGGAAGCTCCTATAATTCACCCCTCCACTTT.

This clone came up once. V is TRBV5-5 and J is TRBJ1-1, with D hard to call. Germline V gene lookup returns CDR1 SGHKS and CDR2 YYEKEE (reference sequence). Trimming pared 3 bases from V and 4 bases from J, leaving 13 bases between. The CDR3 sequence is 14 residues long. CDR3 region: CASSWGGSGTEAFF. DNA for the CDR3: TGTGCCAGCAGCTGGGGAGGGTCGGGCACTGAAGCTTTCTTT.

The rearrangement joins TRBV4-1 to TRBJ2-1, with D tentatively TRBD1 (6 bases). This CDR3 comprises 20 residues. V shed 1 base and J shed 0 bases, with 22 bases lying between them. Germline values: CDR1 MGHRA, CDR2 YSYEKL. As DNA, the CDR3 is TGCGCCAGCAGCCAAGCCAGGCTAAGAACAGGGACCGGCTCCTACAATGAGCAGTTCTTC. Its translation: CASSQARLRTGTGSYNEQFF.

This chain connects TRBV7-2 to TRBJ2-7; 9 nucleotides match TRBD1. The CDR3 length is 15 residues. V shed 5 bases, J shed 6 bases, and the junction held 11 bases outside the gene matches. Germline-derived CDR1 and CDR2 are SGHTA and FQGNSA. Here the CDR3 reads CASSLSRQDRGEQYF. The DNA for the CDR3 is TGTGCCAGCAGCCTATCTCGGCAGGACAGGGGCGAGCAGTACTTC.

This chain uses TRBV19 with TRBJ2-4; 7 positions agree with TRBD1. V shed 6 bases and J 8 bases; nucleotides not matched to a gene: 7. The CDR3 is made up of 13 amino acids. From germline, CDR1 is LNHDA and CDR2 SQIVND (reference sequence). The CDR3 spells CASSRQGVDIQYF. As DNA, the CDR3 is TGTGCCAGTAGCCGCCAGGGGGTAGACATTCAGTACTTC.

The chain employs TRBV15 and TRBJ2-1; 7 bases match TRBD2. This CDR3 has 15 amino acids. Germline V gene lookup returns CDR1 LNHNV and CDR2 YYDKDF (reference sequence). V lost 6 bases, J lost 2 bases, and 7 bases stayed unmatched. The CDR3 bases are TGTGCCACCAGTCCTCCAGGGAGGGCCTACAATGAGCAGTTCTTC. Translated: CATSPPGRAYNEQFF.

This chain links TRBV6-6 with TRBJ2-5, with a tentative D call TRBD2 (5 bases). The CDR3 extends over 13 amino acids. Germline lookup yields CDR1 MNHNY and CDR2 SVGAGI (reference sequence). With 7 bases removed from V and 1 base from J, the gap between germline ends came to 10 bases. The CDR3 DNA reads as TGTGCCAGCAAAGAAGCGGTCCAAGAGACCCAGTACTTC. Amino acids: CASKEAVQETQYF.

The CDR3 region has the DNA TGTGCCAGCAGCCAAGCCGGAGGAAGTCAGCCCCAGCATTTT. It is translated as CASSQAGGSQPQHF. The J gene is TRBJ1-5, the V gene TRBV14; the D is unclear. V was pared by 1 base and J by 6 bases, with 10 bases between. Germline lookup yields CDR1 SGHDN and CDR2 FVKESK. CDR3 size: 14 residues.

The chain combines TRBV4-1 with TRBJ2-5, with 7 bases that match TRBD2. V was pared by 1 base and J by 3 bases, with 5 bases of the junction left unmatched. The CDR3 runs 15 residues. The germline CDR1 and CDR2 sequences are MGHRA and YSYEKL. The CDR3 region is CASSQGAAGEETQYF. The CDR3 coding sequence is TGCGCCAGCAGCCAAGGGGCGGCGGGGGAAGAGACCCAGTACTTC.

The gene calls are TRBV7-2 and TRBJ1-6; TRBD1 aligns across 9 bases. Losses at the gene ends were 2 bases for V and 9 bases for J; bases not matched to a gene: 2. Germline CDR1 is SGHTA and CDR2 is FQGNSA. The CDR3 is 14 amino acids. The CDR3 nucleotides read TGTGCCAGCAGCTTATTGGACAGGGGTTCACCCCTCCACTTT. It yields the protein CASSLLDRGSPLHF.

The CDR3 DNA reads as TGTGCCAGCAGTTTACCCCAGGGCGGGGGCATCATCACGGATACGCAGTATTTT. Translation: CASSLPQGGGIITDTQYF. The chain combines TRBV28 with TRBJ2-3; perhaps TRBD2 as D (7 bases). The CDR3 contains 18 residues. Trimming shortened V by 2 bases and J by 6 bases, and 24 bases separated the two germline ends. Germline CDR1 and CDR2: MDHEN and SYDVKM.

V gene TRBV4-2 combines with J gene TRBJ2-3; 15 nucleotides match TRBD2. Losses at the gene ends were 4 bases for V and 2 bases for J; bases not matched to a gene: 4. CDR1 and CDR2 (germline): LGHNA, YNFKEQ. The CDR3 consists of 17 residues. CDR3 residues: CASSPRTSGGATDTQYF. CDR3 bases: TGTGCCAGCAGCCCTCGGACTAGCGGGGGGGCCACAGATACGCAGTATTTT.

V is TRBV11-3 and J is TRBJ2-3, with a tentative D call TRBD2 (7 bases). CDR3 length: 17 amino acids. Germline values: CDR1 SGHNT, CDR2 YENEEA. Trimming left V 5 bases short and J 6 bases short, with 24 bases between. The CDR3 spells CASSPGQLGGRLDTQYF. The CDR3 DNA reads as TGTGCCAGCAGCCCTGGACAGCTCGGGGGGCGTCTGGATACGCAGTATTTT.

This clone was detected a few times. This chain connects TRBV4-3 to TRBJ2-1; D might be TRBD2 (5 bases). Trimming cost V 4 bases and J 4 bases, with 14 bases left between them. CDR3 size: 15 residues. Germline V gene lookup returns CDR1 LGHNA and CDR2 YSLEER. The CDR3 protein is CASSRASYIYNEQFF. The CDR3 nucleotides read TGCGCCAGCAGCCGCGCTAGCTATATTTACAATGAGCAGTTCTTC.